This T cell receptor (beta chain) was recovered during a study of blood T cells in healthy people across ages. Next came a second PCR, run for about 7 to 11 cycles, which used a sample-barcoded 5' primer along with a J-beta primer mix. TCRdb reprocessed the 5' RACE reads with MiXCR, giving one entry per CDR3 protein. Among about 680,000 distinct CDR3 sequences listed, 49% were seen once. Deletions cut 7 bases from V and 2 bases from J, with 12 bases between. CDR1 is MNHEY and CDR2 is SMNVEV in the germline V gene (reference sequence). This CDR3 is built from 15 residues. The material sequenced was blood. The rearrangement links TRBV27 to TRBJ2-6; D ambiguous. The clonotype originates from a woman in her fifties or sixties in good health. Here the CDR3 reads CASNNLGAGANVLTF. The CDR3 DNA reads as TGTGCCAGCAACAACTTGGGCGCTGGGGCCAACGTCCTGACTTTC.